This T cell receptor beta chain appears in the sequencing data of a study of technical replicates of blood from a handful of donors. TCRdb's table, derived via immunoSEQ multiplex PCR, lists solely in-frame clones and lacks some. Among approximately 15,000 clones, 70% to 80% were seen once, and the ten largest hold roughly 12%. CDR3 length: 14 amino acids. Trimming removed 5 bases at V and 0 bases at J, with 11 bases between. CDR1 is SGHRS, CDR2 YFSETQ, per germline. The chain recombines TRBV5-1 with TRBJ1-2; the D gene is possibly TRBD1 (5 bases). What was sequenced was PBMCs. This TCR derives from a human donor in good health. The CDR3 DNA reads TGCGCCAGCAGACAGGACACAACTAACTATGGCTACACCTTC. Translated: CASRQDTTNYGYTF.